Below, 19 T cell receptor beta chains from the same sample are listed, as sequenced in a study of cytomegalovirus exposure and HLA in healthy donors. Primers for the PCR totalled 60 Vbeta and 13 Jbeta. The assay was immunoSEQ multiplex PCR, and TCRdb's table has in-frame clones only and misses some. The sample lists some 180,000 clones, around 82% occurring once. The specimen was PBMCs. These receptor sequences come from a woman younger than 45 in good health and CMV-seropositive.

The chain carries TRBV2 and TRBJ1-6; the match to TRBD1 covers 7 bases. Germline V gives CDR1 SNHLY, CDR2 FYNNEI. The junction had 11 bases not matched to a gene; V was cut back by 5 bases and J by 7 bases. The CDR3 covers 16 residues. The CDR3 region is CASSSNTGDRNSPLHF. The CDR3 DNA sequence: TGTGCCAGCAGTAGTAATACAGGGGATCGGAATTCACCCCTCCACTTT.

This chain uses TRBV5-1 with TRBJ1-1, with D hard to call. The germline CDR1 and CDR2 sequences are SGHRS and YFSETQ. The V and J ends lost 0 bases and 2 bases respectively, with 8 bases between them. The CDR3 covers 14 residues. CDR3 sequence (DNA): TGCGCCAGCAGCTTGGGGACTGCTAACACTGAAGCTTTCTTT. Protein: CASSLGTANTEAFF.

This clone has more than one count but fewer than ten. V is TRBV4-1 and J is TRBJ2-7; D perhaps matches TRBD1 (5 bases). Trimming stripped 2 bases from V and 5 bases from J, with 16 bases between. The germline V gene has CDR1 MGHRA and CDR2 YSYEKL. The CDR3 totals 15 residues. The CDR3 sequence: CASSQSFRAVNEQYF. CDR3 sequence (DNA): TGCGCCAGCAGCCAATCCTTCAGGGCTGTCAACGAGCAGTACTTC.

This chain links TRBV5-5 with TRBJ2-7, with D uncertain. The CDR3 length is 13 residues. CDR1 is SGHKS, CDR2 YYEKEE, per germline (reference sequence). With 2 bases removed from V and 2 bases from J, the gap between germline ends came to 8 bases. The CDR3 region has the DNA TGTGCCAGCAGCTTAGAGCCAACCTACGAGCAGTACTTC. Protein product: CASSLEPTYEQYF.

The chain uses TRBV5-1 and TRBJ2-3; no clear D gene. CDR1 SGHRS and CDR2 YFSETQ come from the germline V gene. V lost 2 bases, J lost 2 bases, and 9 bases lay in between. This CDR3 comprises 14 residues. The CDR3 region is CASSLERLTDTQYF. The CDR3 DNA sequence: TGCGCCAGCAGCTTAGAGAGACTCACAGATACGCAGTATTTT.

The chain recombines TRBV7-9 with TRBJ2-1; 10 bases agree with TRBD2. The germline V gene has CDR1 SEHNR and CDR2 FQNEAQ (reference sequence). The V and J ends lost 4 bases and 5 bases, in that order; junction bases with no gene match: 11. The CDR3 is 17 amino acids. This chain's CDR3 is CASSSPNKREGHNEQFF. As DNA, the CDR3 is TGTGCCAGCAGCTCACCCAACAAGCGGGAGGGCCACAATGAGCAGTTCTTC.

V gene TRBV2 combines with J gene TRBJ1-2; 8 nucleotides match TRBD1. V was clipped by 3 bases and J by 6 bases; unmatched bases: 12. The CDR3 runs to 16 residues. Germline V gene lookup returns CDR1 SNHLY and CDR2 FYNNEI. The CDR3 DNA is TGTGCCAGCAGTGATGGGGTGTACAGGGGGTCCAATGGCTACACCTTC. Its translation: CASSDGVYRGSNGYTF.

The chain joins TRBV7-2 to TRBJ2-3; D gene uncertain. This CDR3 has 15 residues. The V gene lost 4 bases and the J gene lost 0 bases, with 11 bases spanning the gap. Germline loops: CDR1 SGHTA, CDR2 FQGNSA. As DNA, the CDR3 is TGTGCCAGCAGCTCGGAGACGCTGAGCACAGATACGCAGTATTTT. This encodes CASSSETLSTDTQYF.

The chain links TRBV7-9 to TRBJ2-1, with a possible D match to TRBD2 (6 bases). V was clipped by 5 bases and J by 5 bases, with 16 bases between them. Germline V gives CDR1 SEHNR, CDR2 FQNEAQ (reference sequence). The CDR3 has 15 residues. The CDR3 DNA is TGTGCCAGCAGCCTAAACCCGGGAGTTGACAATGAGCAGTTCTTC. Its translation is CASSLNPGVDNEQFF.

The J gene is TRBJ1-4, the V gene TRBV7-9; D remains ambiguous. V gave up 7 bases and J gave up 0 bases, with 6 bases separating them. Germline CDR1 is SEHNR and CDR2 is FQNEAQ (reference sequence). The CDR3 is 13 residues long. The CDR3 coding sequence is TGTGCCAGCAACAGAGCAACTAATGAAAAACTGTTTTTT. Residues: CASNRATNEKLFF.

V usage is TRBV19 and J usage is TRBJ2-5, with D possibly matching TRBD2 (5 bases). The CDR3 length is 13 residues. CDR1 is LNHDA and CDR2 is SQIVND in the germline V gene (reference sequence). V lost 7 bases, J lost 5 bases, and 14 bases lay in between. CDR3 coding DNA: TGTGCCAGTACCCACGCTAGAGGGGAGACCCAGTACTTC. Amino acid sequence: CASTHARGETQYF.

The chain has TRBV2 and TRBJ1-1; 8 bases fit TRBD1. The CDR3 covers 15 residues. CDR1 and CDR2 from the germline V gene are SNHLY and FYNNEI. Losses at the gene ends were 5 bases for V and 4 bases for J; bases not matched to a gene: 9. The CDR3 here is CASSSGGGRTTEAFF. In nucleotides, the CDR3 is TGTGCCAGCAGTTCAGGGGGCGGGCGGACCACTGAAGCTTTCTTT.

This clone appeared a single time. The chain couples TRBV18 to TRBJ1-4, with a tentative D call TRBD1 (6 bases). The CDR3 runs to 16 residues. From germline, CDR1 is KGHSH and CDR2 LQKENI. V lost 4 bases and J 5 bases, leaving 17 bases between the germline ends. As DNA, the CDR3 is TGTGCCAGCTCACAAAACAGGGAGAGCGTCAATGAAAAACTGTTTTTT. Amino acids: CASSQNRESVNEKLFF.

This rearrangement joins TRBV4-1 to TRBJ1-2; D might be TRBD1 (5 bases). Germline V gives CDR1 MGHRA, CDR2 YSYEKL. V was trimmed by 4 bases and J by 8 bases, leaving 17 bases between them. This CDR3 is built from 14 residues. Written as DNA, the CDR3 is TGCGCCAGCAGCCGACCCCAGGGTTTGAAGGGCTACACCTTC. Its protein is CASSRPQGLKGYTF.

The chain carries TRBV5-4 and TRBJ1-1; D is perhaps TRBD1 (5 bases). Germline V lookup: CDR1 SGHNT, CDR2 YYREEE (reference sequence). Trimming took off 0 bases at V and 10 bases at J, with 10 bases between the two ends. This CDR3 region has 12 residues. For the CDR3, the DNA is TGTGCCAGCAGCTTGGGACAGATTGGAGCTTTCTTT. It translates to CASSLGQIGAFF. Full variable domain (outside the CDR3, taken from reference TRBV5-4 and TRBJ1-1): ETGVTQSPTHLIKTRGQQVTLRCSSQSGHNTVSWYQQALGQGPQFIFQYYREEENGRGNFPPRFSGLQFPNYSSELNVNALELDDSALYLCASSLGQIGAFFGQGTRLTVV.

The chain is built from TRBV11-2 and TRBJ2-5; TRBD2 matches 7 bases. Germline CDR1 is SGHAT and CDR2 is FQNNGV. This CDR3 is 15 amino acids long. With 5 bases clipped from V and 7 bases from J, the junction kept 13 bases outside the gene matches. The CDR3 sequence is CASSPSGGRGATQYF. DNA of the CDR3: TGTGCCAGCAGCCCGTCCGGGGGGAGAGGAGCGACCCAGTACTTC.

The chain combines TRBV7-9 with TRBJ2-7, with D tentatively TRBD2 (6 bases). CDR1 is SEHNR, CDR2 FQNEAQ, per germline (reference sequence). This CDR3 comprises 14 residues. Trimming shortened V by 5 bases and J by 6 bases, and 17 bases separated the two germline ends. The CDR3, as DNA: TGTGCCAGCAGCACTTGGACTACCCCCGGCGAGCAGTACTTC. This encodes CASSTWTTPGEQYF.

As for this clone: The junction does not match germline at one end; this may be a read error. The DNA of the CDR3 is TGTGTCAGCAGCGAGGACAGCCTCTATGGCTACACCTTC. Its protein is CVSSEDSLYGYTF. The chain recombines TRBV6-5 with TRBJ1-2; a weak D match, TRBD1 (6 bases). The CDR3 loop spans 13 amino acids. Germline CDR1 MNHEY, CDR2 SVGAGI.

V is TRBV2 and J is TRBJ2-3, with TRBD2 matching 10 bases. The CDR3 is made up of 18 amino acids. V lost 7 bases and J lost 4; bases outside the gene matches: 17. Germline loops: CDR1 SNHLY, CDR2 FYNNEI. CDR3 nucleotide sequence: TGTGCCAGCACCTCCGGACTAGCGGTCGTCTATGGGGCAGATACGCAGTATTTT. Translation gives CASTSGLAVVYGADTQYF.